The present T cell receptor (beta chain) was sequenced within a study of shared clonotypes between healthy human individuals. A note on this clone: Its antigen is not identified. A far larger clone is one base from this, pointing to a likely read error. The identical CDR3 is also encoded by other nucleotide sequences in the sample.

The study's findings and limits: Only blood underwent sampling, and tissue repertoires likely differ.

The CDR3 totals 14 residues. The germline V gene encodes CDR1 SGDLS and CDR2 YYNGEE. The V gene lost 2 bases and the J gene lost 1 base, with 9 bases spanning the gap. The authors split each subset's genomic DNA evenly across several immunoSEQ plates. Profiled with immunoSEQ multiplex PCR; TCRdb holds only in-frame clones, not every one. The sample lists 530,000 or so clones; 75% to 80% were seen once. The chain employs TRBV9 and TRBJ2-5, with D perhaps matching TRBD1 (5 bases). Material for sequencing was PBMCs. The receptor was isolated from a woman between 40 and 55 years old in good health. Some clones in this sample may be carry-over from other donors' samples. CDR3: CASSVDRTQETQYF. CDR3 nucleotide sequence: TGTGCCAGCAGCGTTGACAGAACCCAAGAGACCCAGTACTTC.